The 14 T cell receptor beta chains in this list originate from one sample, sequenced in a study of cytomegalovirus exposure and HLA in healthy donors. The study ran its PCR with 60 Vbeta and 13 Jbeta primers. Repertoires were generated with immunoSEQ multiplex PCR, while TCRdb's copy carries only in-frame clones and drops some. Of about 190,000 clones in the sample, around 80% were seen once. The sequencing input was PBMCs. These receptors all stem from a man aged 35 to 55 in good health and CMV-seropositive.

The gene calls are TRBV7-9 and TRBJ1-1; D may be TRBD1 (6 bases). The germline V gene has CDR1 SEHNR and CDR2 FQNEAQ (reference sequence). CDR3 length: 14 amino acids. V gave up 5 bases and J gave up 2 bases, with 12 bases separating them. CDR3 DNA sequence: TGTGCCAGCAGCATAACAGGGTTAAACACTGAAGCTTTCTTT. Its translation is CASSITGLNTEAFF.

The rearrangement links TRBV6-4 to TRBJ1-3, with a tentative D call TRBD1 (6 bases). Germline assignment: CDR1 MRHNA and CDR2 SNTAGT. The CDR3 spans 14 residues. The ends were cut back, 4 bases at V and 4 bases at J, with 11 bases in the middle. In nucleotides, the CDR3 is TGTGCCAGCAGTGCCCCGGGACACGGAAACACCATATATTTT. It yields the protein CASSAPGHGNTIYF.

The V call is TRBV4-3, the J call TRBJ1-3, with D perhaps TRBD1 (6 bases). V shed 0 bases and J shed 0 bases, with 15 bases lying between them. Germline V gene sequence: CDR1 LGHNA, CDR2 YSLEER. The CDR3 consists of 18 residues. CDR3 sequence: CASSQDYRQESSGNTIYF. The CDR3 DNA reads TGCGCCAGCAGCCAAGACTATCGACAGGAGAGCTCTGGAAACACCATATATTTT.

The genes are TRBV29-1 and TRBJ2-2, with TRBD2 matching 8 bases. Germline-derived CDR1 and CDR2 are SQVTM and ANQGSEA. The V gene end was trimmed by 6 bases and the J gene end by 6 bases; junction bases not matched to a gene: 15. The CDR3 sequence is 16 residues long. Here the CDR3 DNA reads TGCAGCGTCCCGTCTGGACTAGCCGGGGGTTCCGGGGAGCTGTTTTTT. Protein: CSVPSGLAGGSGELFF.

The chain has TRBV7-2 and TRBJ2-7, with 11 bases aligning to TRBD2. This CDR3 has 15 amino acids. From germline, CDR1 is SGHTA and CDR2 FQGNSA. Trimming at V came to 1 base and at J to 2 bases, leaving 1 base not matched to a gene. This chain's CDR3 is CASSLETSGAYEQYF. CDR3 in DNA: TGTGCCAGCAGCTTAGAGACTAGCGGGGCCTACGAGCAGTACTTC. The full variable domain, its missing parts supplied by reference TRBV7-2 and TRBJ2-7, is GAGVSQSPSNKVTEKGKDVELRCDPISGHTALYWYRQSLGQGLEFLIYFQGNSAPDKSGLPSDRFSAERTGGSVSTLTIQRTQQEDSAVYLCASSLETSGAYEQYFGPGTRLTVT.

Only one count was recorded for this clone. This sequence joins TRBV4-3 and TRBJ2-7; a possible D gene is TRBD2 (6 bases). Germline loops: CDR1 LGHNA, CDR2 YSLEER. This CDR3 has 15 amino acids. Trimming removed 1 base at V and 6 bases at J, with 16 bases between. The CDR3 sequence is CASSQGTGAEGEQYF. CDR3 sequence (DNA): TGCGCCAGCAGCCAAGGAACTGGGGCGGAGGGCGAGCAGTACTTC.

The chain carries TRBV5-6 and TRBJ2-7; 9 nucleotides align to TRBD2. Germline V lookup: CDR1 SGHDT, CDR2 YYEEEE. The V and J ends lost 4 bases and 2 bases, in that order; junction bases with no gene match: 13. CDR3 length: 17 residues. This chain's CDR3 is CASSGQRSSGAPYEQYF. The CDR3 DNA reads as TGTGCCAGCAGCGGGCAGAGGTCTAGCGGGGCCCCCTACGAGCAGTACTTC.

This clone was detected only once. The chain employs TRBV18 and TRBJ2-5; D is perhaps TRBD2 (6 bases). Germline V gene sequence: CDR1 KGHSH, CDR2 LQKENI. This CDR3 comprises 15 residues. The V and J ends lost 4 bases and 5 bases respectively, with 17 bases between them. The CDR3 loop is CASSRELAAGETQYF. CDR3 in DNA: TGTGCCAGCTCACGAGAGTTAGCGGCGGGTGAGACCCAGTACTTC.

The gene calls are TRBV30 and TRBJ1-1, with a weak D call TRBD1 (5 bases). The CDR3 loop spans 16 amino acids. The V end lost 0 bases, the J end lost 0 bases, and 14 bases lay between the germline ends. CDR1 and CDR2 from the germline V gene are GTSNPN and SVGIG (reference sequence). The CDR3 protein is CAWSVPLGLMNTEAFF. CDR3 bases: TGTGCCTGGAGTGTCCCCCTGGGACTTATGAACACTGAAGCTTTCTTT. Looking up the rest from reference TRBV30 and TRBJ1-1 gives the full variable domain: SQTIHQWPATLVQPVGSPLSLECTVEGTSNPNLYWYRQAAGRGLQLLFYSVGIGQISSEVPQNLSASRPQDRQFILSSKKLLLSDSGFYLCAWSVPLGLMNTEAFFGQGTRLTVV.

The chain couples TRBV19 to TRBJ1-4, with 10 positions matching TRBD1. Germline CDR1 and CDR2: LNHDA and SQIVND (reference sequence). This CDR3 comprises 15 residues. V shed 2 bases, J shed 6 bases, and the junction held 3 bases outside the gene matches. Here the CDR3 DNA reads TGTGCCAGTAGTATACCTGGGACAGGGGATGAAAAACTGTTTTTT. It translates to CASSIPGTGDEKLFF.

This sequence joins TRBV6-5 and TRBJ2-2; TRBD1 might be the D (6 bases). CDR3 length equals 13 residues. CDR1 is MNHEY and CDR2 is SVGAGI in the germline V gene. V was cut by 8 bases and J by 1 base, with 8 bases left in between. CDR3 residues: CASLGQNTGELFF. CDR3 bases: TGTGCCAGCCTGGGACAGAACACCGGGGAGCTGTTTTTT.

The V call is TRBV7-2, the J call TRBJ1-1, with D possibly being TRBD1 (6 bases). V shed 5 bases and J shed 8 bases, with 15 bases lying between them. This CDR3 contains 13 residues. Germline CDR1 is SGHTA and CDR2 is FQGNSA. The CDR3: CASSKETGPEAFF. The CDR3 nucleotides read TGTGCCAGCAGCAAAGAGACAGGTCCCGAAGCTTTCTTT.

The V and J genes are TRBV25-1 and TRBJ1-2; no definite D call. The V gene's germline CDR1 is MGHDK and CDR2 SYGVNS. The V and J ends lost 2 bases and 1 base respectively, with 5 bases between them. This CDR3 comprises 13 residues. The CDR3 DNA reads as TGTGCCAGCAGTGAAGCAGTTAACTATGGCTACACCTTC. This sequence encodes CASSEAVNYGYTF.

CDR3 coding DNA: TGCGCCAGCAGCCAAGAGGGACAGGCAGATACGCAGTATTTT. Protein sequence: CASSQEGQADTQYF. The gene calls are TRBV4-3 and TRBJ2-3; 8 nucleotides align to TRBD1. This CDR3 is 14 amino acids long. Per the germline V gene, CDR1 is LGHNA and CDR2 is YSLEER. J gave up 4 bases and V 0 bases, and 0 bases lay outside the gene matches.